The clone carrying this TCR beta chain was observed many times. RNA transcripts yielded amplified TCR beta CDR3 regions. RT-PCR in the first round (using the HTBI primer set) targeted the TCR CDR3. MiXCR, run by TCRdb on the multiplex PCR reads, gives a single entry per CDR3 protein. The sample includes roughly 520,000 distinct CDR3 sequences, around a quarter seen only once; the top ten take about 11%. This entry comes from a study of T cells in Graves' hyperthyroidism and ophthalmopathy. About the study: Peripheral blood collection took place at initial diagnosis, before any treatment.

PBMCs were sourced from roughly 9.1 ml fresh peripheral blood. Germline assignment: CDR1 LNHDA and CDR2 SQIVND (reference sequence). The V segment lost 4 bases and the J segment 5 bases; nucleotides outside the gene matches: 1. CDR3 length equals 12 residues. The chain links TRBV19 to TRBJ2-7; 8 bases map to TRBD1. This clonotype originated in a woman in her twenties or thirties with Graves' ophthalmopathy. Sequenced sample: blood. CDR3 residues: CASSNRGDEQYF. As DNA, the CDR3 is TGTGCCAGTAGTAACAGGGGGGACGAGCAGTACTTC.